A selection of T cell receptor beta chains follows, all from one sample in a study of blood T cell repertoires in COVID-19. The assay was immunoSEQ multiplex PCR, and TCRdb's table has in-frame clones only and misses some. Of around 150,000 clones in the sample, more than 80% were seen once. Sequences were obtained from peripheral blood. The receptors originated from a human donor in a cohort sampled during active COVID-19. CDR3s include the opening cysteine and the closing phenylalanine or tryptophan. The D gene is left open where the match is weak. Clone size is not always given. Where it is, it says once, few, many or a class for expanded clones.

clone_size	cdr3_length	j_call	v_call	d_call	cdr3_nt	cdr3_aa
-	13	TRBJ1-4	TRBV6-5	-	TGTGCCAGTAATATACAGGGATATGAAAAACTGTTTTTT	CASNIQGYEKLFF
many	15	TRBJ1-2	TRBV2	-	TGTGCCAGCAGGATCAGGGTTGGGGTAAACTATGGCTACACCTTC	CASRIRVGVNYGYTF
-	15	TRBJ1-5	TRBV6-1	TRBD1	TGTGCCAGCAGTGATGGGACAGGGTTAGCTCAGCCCCAGCATTTT	CASSDGTGLAQPQHF
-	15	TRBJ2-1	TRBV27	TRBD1	TGTGCCAGCAGTTTACCTGGACAGGGGACCAATGAGCAGTTCTTC	CASSLPGQGTNEQFF
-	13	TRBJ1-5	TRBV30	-	TGTGCCTGGGAAGAGAACAGCAATCAGCCCCAGCATTTT	CAWEENSNQPQHF
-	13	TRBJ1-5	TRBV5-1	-	TGCGCCAGCAGTGAGGATCCCAATCAGCCCCAGCATTTT	CASSEDPNQPQHF
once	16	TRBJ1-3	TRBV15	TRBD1	TGTGCCACCAGCAGAGACCGGGGACAGGGTAGGAACACCATATATTTT	CATSRDRGQGRNTIYF
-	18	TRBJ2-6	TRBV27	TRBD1	TGTGCCAGCAGTCCCCCCCCGGGACAGAGCTCTGGGGCCAACGTCCTGACTTTC	CASSPPPGQSSGANVLTF
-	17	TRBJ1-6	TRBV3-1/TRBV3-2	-	TGTGCCAGCAGCCAAGGGGACGCGGGATGGGGAAATTCACCCCTCCACTTT	CASSQGDAGWGNSPLHF
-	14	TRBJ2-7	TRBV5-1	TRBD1	TGCGCCAGCAGCGTAAGCAGGGGGCGGTCCGAGCAGTACTTC	CASSVSRGRSEQYF
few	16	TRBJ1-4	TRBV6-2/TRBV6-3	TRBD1	TGTGCCAGCAGTAATCGACAGGGGGCGACTAATGAAAAACTGTTTTTT	CASSNRQGATNEKLFF
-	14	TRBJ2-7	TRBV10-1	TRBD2	TGCGCCAGCAGTGAGGCGGGGGGACCCTACGAGCAGTACTTC	CASSEAGGPYEQYF